This TCR beta chain comes out of a study of cytomegalovirus exposure and HLA in healthy donors. Whole-study results and caveats: First-cohort TCR clusters tended to co-occur in the 130 or so validation repertoires, a later analysis found.

The repertoire was sequenced with immunoSEQ multiplex PCR; TCRdb's copy has only in-frame clones and lacks some. This sample carries 68,000 or so clones, about 90% of them seen once, and the ten largest clones take just over 3%. The junction had 14 bases not matched to a gene; V was cut back by 5 bases and J by 3 bases. The germline gives CDR1 SGDLS, CDR2 YYNGEE. CDR3 size: 18 residues. Separate from the 666-subject first cohort was the approximately 130-subject validation cohort, to which the donors belonged. This clone appeared a single time. What it binds is not known. This receptor was identified in a man aged 18 to 35 in good health and CMV-seronegative. V gene TRBV9 combines with J gene TRBJ2-2; TRBD2 matches 9 bases. Sequenced sample: PBMCs. CDR3 in amino acids: CASSEKGIAGEDTGELFF. In nucleotides, the CDR3 is TGTGCCAGCAGTGAAAAGGGAATAGCGGGAGAGGACACCGGGGAGCTGTTTTTT.